This T cell receptor beta chain was documented in a study of blood T cell repertoires in COVID-19 (dated by TCRdb to 2018 to 2021). In the study overall: Samples from collaborators originated in the United States, Italy and Spain and spanned both the acute and convalescent phases of COVID-19. A freely available public database, intended as a resource for researchers studying the immune response to SARS-CoV-2, is where the repertoires were released. Subjects who had been exposed to COVID-19, were actively infected with it, or had recovered from it provided the deeply sampled blood TCRbeta repertoires that made up the dataset. Where available, HLA class I and class II types were obtained from metadata supplied by the sample provider rather than from assay-based typing. The prospective study material was composed of cDNA or gDNA derived from T cells, B-cell-depleted T cells, or PBMCs. The sample metadata nearly always contained a de-identified subject ID, COVID-19 status, age in years and sex. Samples came from the ongoing ImmuneRACE study (first 160 participants) plus 1,254 subjects from 6 global collaborators. General conclusions and limits of the study: The amount of clinical and demographic metadata varied by source and participant and was provided uncurated.

The germline V gene (reference sequence) gives CDR1 as MNHEY and CDR2 as SMNVEV. V sheds 3 bases and J sheds 7 bases, leaving 19 bases between their ends. Including the terminal cysteine and phenylalanine, the CDR3 comprises 15 residues. Of all the DNA, just the CDR3 is kept, 45 bases in frame from base 1. Note on this clone: Its cognate antigen has yet to be identified. Base qualities are not recorded, but no much larger clone differs from it by a single base.

Each collaborating institution followed its own protocols to collect whole blood in K2EDTA tubes. For TCRbeta analysis, collaborator samples were shipped as frozen whole blood, as isolated PBMCs, or as DNA extracted from either sample type. TCRbeta CDR3 regions were amplified from genomic DNA using the immunoSEQ Assay, a bias-controlled multiplex PCR. As for the original processing: Nucleated cell counts per sample were estimated from amplification of reference gene primers within the assay. To quantify the absolute abundance of each unique TCRbeta CDR3 rearrangement, sequence reads were collapsed and filtered. For each sample, productive Simpson clonality was calculated by taking the square root of Simpson's diversity index across productive rearrangements. TCRdb retrieved this table from immuneACCESS and kept in-frame rearrangements only. Not all clones are present; in checked studies, unresolved V genes account for under half, and no reason is known for the remainder. D and trimming were read from the DNA, whereas the V and J calls and clone size are those reported in that table. This sample is represented by about 61,000 clones; about 88% of them were singletons. Over 20% of the sample belongs to the ten largest clones.

The sample taken for sequencing was peripheral blood. Here the chain combines TRBV27 and TRBJ2-7; a weak D assignment points to TRBD1 (5 bases agree). The TCR sequence derives from a woman in her fifties or sixties with active or convalescent COVID-19. The nucleotide sequence reads TGTGCCAGCAGTTTGTACGACAGAGCAAGTGGGGAGCAGTACTTC. Translated, this gives CASSLYDRASGEQYF.